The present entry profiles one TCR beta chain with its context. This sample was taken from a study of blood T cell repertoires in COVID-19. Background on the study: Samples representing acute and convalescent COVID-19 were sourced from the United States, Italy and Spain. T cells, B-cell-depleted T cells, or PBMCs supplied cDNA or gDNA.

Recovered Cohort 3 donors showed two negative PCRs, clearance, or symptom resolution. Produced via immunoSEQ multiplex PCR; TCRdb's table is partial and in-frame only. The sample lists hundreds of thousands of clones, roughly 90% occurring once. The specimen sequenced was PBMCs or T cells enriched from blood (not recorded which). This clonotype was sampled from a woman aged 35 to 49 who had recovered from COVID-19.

CDR3 coding DNA: TGTGCCAGTGCCAGGGGGTCGGAGACCCAGTACTTC. Its protein product is CASARGSETQYF. V usage is TRBV19 and J usage is TRBJ2-5; 7 nucleotides match TRBD1. Per the germline V gene, CDR1 is LNHDA and CDR2 is SQIVND (reference sequence). V dropped 8 bases and J dropped 5; count of bases not matched to a gene: 5. This CDR3 has 12 amino acids.